One and the same sample provided the 3 T cell receptor beta chains below, sequenced in a study of CD8 T cells in Susac syndrome. Random hexamers were used to reverse transcribe 0.5 to 1 ug of RNA. In TCRdb, the immunoSEQ multiplex PCR reads were re-called with MiXCR into one record per CDR3 protein. The data contain more than 150,000 distinct CDR3 sequences, approximately 93% of them singletons. The sequenced material came from CD8+ T cells from PBMCs. These receptors were obtained from a human donor with multiple sclerosis.

The gene calls are TRBV20-1 and TRBJ1-5, with a weak D call TRBD1 (6 bases). CDR1 and CDR2 from the germline V gene are DFQATT and SNEGSKA (reference sequence). This CDR3 is 19 amino acids long. The germline V and J ends were trimmed by 6 bases and 10 bases, with 37 bases remaining between them. CDR3 loop: CSARKRGEVGRTGGLPQHF. The CDR3, as DNA: TGCAGTGCCCGCAAAAGGGGGGAAGTCGGCAGAACTGGAGGATTACCCCAGCATTTT.

The table lists this clonotype with a count of one. The V call is TRBV5-1, the J call TRBJ2-4, with D tentatively TRBD2 (6 bases). Germline CDR1 is SGHRS and CDR2 is YFSETQ. V shed 0 bases and J shed 9 bases, with 13 bases lying between them. This CDR3 has 14 residues. CDR3 protein: CASSLAAGRRIQYF. In nucleotides, the CDR3 is TGCGCCAGCAGCTTGGCCGCGGGGAGACGCATTCAGTACTTC.

The chain recombines TRBV2 with TRBJ1-2, with D possibly TRBD1 on 6 matching bases. V was shortened by 3 bases and J by 0 bases, with 11 bases between the two germline ends. Germline loops: CDR1 SNHLY, CDR2 FYNNEI. The CDR3 has 15 amino acids. This CDR3 reads CASSETQGTNYGYTF. The DNA for the CDR3 is TGTGCCAGCAGTGAGACACAGGGCACTAACTATGGCTACACCTTC.